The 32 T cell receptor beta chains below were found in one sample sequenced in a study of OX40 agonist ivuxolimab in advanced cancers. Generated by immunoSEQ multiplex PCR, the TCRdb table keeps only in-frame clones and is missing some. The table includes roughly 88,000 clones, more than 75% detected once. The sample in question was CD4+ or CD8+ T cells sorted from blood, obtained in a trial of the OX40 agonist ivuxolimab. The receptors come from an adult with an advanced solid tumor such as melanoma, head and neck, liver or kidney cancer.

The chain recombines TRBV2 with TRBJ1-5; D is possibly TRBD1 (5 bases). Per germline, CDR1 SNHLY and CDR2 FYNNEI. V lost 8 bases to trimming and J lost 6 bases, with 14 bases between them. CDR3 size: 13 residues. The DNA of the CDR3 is TGTGCCAGCGGAGCAGGGTACGGTCAGCCCCAGCATTTT. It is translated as CASGAGYGQPQHF.

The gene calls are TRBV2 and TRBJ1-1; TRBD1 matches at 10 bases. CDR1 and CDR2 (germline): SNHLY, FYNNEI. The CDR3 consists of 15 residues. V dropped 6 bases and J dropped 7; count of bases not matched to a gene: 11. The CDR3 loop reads CASRERTGGAGEAFF. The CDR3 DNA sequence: TGTGCCAGCAGGGAACGGACAGGGGGGGCTGGTGAAGCTTTCTTT.

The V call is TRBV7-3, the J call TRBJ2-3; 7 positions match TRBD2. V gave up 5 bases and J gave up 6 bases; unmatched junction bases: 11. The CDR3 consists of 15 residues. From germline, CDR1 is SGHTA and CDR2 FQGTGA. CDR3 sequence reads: CASSRRGGAGDTQYF. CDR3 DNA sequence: TGTGCCAGCAGCCGACGGGGAGGGGCAGGGGATACGCAGTATTTT.

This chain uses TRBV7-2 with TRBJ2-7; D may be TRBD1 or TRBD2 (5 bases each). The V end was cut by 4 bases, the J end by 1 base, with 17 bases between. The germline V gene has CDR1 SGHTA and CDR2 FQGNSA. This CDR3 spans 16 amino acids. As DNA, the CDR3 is TGTGCCAGCAGCTCCCCCAGGGACCCACGATCCTACGAGCAGTACTTC. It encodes CASSSPRDPRSYEQYF. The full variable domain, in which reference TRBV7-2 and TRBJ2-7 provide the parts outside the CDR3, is GAGVSQSPSNKVTEKGKDVELRCDPISGHTALYWYRQSLGQGLEFLIYFQGNSAPDKSGLPSDRFSAERTGGSVSTLTIQRTQQEDSAVYLCASSSPRDPRSYEQYFGPGTRLTVT.

The CDR3 loop is CASSIGTPRMGYGYTF. The CDR3 region has the DNA TGTGCCAGTAGTATAGGGACACCCAGGATGGGCTATGGCTACACCTTC. The V gene is TRBV19, the J gene TRBJ1-2; a possible D gene is TRBD1 (5 bases). In germline, CDR1 is LNHDA, CDR2 SQIVND (reference sequence). V was shortened by 1 base and J by 4 bases, with 16 bases between the two germline ends. The CDR3 is 16 residues long.

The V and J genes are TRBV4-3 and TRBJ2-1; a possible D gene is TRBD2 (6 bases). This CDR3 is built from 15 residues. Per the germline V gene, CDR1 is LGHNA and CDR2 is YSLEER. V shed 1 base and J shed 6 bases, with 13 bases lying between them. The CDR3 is CASSQVMTAGNEQFF. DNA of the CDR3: TGCGCCAGCAGCCAAGTAATGACAGCGGGCAATGAGCAGTTCTTC.

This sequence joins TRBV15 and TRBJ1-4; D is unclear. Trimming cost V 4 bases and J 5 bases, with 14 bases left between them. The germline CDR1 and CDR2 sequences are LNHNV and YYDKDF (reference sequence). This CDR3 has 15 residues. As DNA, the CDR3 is TGTGCCACCAGCATCCACCGAGGAGCAAATGAAAAACTGTTTTTT. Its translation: CATSIHRGANEKLFF.

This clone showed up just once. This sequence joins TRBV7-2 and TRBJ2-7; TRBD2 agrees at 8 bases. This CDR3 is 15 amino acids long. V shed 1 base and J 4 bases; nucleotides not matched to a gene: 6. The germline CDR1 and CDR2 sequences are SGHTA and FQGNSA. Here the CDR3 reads CASSLDQSGSYEQYF. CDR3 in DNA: TGTGCCAGCAGCTTAGATCAAAGCGGGAGTTACGAGCAGTACTTC.

Here the CDR3 DNA reads TGTGCCAGCAGTCTTACAGGACCCTACGAGCAGTACGTC. Protein sequence: CASSLTGPYEQYV. The rearrangement links TRBV6-5 to TRBJ2-7, with D possibly TRBD1 on 5 matching bases. CDR3 length: 13 residues. Germline assignment: CDR1 MNHEY and CDR2 SVGAGI. V lost 5 bases to trimming and J lost 2 bases, with 10 bases between them.

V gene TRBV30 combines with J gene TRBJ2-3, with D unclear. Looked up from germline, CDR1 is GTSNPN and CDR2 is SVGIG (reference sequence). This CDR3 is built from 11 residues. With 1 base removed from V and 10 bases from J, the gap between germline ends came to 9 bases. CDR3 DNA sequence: TGTGCCTGGAGTGGGACCGATGCGCAGTATTTT. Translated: CAWSGTDAQYF.

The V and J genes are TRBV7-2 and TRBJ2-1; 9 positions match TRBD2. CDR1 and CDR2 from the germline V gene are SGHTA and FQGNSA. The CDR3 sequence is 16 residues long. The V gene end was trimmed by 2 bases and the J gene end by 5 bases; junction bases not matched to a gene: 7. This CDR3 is CASSLSTSGQNNEQFF. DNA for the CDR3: TGTGCCAGCAGCTTAAGCACTAGCGGGCAAAACAATGAGCAGTTCTTC.

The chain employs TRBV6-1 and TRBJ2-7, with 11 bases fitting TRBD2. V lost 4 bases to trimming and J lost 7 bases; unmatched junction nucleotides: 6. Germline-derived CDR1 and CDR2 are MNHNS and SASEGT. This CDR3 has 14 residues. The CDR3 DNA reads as TGTGCCAGCAGTGGCCAGCTAGCGGGAGGTGAGCAGTACTTC. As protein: CASSGQLAGGEQYF.

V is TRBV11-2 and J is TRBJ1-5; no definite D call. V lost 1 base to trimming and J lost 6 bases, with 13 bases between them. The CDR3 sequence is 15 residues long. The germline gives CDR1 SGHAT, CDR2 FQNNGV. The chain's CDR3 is CASSLGLGLGQPQHF. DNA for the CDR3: TGTGCCAGCAGCTTAGGGCTGGGTTTGGGTCAGCCCCAGCATTTT.

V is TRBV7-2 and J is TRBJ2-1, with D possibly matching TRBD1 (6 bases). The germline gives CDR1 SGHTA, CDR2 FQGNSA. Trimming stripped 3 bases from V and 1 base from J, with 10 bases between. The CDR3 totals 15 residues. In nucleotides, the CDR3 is TGTGCCAGCAGCTTTCCGGGACAATCCTACAATGAGCAGTTCTTC. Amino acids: CASSFPGQSYNEQFF.

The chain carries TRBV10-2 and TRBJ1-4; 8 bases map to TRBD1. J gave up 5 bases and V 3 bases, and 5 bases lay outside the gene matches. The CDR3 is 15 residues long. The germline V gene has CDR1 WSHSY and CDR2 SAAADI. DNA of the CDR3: TGCGCCAGCAGTGATTTCGGGACAGGAAATGAAAAACTGTTTTTT. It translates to CASSDFGTGNEKLFF.

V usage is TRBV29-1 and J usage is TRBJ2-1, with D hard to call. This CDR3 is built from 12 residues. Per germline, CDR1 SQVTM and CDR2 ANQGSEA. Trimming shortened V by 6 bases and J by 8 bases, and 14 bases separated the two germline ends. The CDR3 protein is CSVRPEVDEQFF. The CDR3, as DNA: TGCAGCGTCCGCCCTGAAGTCGATGAGCAGTTCTTC.

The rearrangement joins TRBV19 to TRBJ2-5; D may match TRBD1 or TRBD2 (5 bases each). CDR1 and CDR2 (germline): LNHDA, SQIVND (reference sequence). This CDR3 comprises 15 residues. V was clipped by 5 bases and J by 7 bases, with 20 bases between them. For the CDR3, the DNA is TGTGCCAGTAGTCCCCTGTCGTGGGGGATGGGGACCCAGTACTTC. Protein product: CASSPLSWGMGTQYF.

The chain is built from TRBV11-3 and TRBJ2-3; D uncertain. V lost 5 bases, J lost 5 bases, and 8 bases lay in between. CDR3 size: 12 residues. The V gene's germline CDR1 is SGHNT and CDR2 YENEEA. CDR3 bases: TGTGCCAGCAGCCTCGGAAGAGATACGCAGTATTTT. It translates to CASSLGRDTQYF.

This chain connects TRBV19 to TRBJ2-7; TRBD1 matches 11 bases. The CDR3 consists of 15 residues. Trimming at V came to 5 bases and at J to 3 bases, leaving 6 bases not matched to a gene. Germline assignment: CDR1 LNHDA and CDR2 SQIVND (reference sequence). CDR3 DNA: TGTGCCAGTAGTTCAAGGGACAGGGGGTTCTACGAGCAGTACGTC. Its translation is CASSSRDRGFYEQYV.

The DNA of the CDR3 is TGTGCCTGGAGGGGACAGGGTTGGACTGAAGCTTTCTTT. It encodes CAWRGQGWTEAFF. The rearrangement links TRBV30 to TRBJ1-1; 9 bases are shared with TRBD1. The CDR3 length is 13 residues. The V segment lost 3 bases and the J segment 5 bases; nucleotides outside the gene matches: 4. CDR1 and CDR2 (germline): GTSNPN, SVGIG (reference sequence).

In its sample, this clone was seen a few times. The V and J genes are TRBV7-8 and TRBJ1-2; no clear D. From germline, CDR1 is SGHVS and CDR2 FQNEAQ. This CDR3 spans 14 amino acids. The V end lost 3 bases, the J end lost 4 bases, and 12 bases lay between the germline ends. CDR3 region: CASSFRDLGYGYTF. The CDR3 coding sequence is TGTGCCAGCAGCTTTAGGGATTTAGGCTATGGCTACACCTTC.

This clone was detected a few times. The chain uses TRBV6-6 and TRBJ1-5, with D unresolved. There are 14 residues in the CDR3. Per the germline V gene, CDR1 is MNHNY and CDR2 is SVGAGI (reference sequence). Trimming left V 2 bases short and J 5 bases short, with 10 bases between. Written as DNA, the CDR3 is TGTGCCAGCAGTTACAGGCCGGAGGATCAGCCCCAGCATTTT. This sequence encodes CASSYRPEDQPQHF.

CDR3 in amino acids: CSVAGTSSLNEQFF. The CDR3, as DNA: TGCAGCGTTGCCGGGACCAGTTCTCTCAATGAGCAGTTCTTC. The V call is TRBV29-1, the J call TRBJ2-1; D may correspond to TRBD1 or TRBD2 (5 bases each). Trimming cost V 4 bases and J 6 bases, with 16 bases left between them. This CDR3 has 14 residues. Germline CDR1 and CDR2: SQVTM and ANQGSEA.

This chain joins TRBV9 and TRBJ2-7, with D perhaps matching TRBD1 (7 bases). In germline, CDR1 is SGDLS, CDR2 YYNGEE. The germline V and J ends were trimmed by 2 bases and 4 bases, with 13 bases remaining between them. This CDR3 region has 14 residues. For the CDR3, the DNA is TGTGCCAGCAGCGTTTCAGGGGGGAGGTACGAGCAGTACTTC. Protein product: CASSVSGGRYEQYF.

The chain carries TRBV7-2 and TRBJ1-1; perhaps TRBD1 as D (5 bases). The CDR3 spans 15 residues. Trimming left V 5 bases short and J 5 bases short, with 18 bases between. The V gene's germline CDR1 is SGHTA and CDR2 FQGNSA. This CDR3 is CASSGDGAVDTEAFF. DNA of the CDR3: TGTGCCAGCAGCGGGGACGGAGCCGTTGATACTGAAGCTTTCTTT.

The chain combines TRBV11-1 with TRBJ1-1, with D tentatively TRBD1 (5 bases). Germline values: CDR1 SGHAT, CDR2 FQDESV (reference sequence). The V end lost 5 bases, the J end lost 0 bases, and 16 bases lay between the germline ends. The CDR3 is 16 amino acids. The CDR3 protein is CASSPQRGTVNTEAFF. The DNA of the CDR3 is TGTGCCAGCAGCCCTCAAAGGGGAACAGTGAACACTGAAGCTTTCTTT. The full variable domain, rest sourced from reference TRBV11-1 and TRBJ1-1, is EAEVAQSPRYKITEKSQAVAFWCDPISGHATLYWYRQILGQGPELLVQFQDESVVDDSQLPKDRFSAERLKGVDSTLKIQPAELGDSAMYLCASSPQRGTVNTEAFFGQGTRLTVV.

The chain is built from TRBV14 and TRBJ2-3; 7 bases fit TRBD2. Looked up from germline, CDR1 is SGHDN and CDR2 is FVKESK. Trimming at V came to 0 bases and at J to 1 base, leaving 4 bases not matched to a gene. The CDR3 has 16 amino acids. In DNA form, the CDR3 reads TGTGCCAGCAGCCAAGATCCGGGACTACGCACAGATACGCAGTATTTT. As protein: CASSQDPGLRTDTQYF.

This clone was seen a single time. CDR3 sequence reads: CASSEGTYSYNEQFF. The CDR3, as DNA: TGTGCCAGCAGTGAAGGGACTTATTCCTACAATGAGCAGTTCTTC. The V gene is TRBV6-1, the J gene TRBJ2-1; D perhaps matches TRBD2 (5 bases). Germline V gives CDR1 MNHNS, CDR2 SASEGT. There are 15 residues in the CDR3. The ends were cut back, 1 base at V and 1 base at J, with 8 bases in the middle.

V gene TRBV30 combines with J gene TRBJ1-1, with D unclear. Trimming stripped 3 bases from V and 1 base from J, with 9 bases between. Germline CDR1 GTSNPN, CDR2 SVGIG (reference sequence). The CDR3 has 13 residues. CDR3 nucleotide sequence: TGTGCCTGGAGGAACAACCGGAACACTGAAGCTTTCTTT. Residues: CAWRNNRNTEAFF.

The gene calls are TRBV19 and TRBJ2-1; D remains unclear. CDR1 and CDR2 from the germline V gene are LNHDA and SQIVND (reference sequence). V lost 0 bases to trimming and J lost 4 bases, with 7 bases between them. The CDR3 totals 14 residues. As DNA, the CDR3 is TGTGCCAGTAGTATAGAAGCAGGTTACAATGAGCAGTTCTTC. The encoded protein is CASSIEAGYNEQFF.

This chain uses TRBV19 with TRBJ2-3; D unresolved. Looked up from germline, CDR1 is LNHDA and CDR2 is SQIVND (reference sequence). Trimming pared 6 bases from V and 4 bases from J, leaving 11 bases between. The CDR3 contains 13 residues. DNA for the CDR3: TGTGCCAGTAGCTCCGGGTTTTCAGATACGCAGTATTTT. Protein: CASSSGFSDTQYF. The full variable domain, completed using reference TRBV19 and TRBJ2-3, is DGGITQSPKYLFRKEGQNVTLSCEQNLNHDAMYWYRQDPGQGLRLIYYSQIVNDFQKGDIAEGYSVSREKKESFPLTVTSAQKNPTAFYLCASSSGFSDTQYFGPGTRLTVL.

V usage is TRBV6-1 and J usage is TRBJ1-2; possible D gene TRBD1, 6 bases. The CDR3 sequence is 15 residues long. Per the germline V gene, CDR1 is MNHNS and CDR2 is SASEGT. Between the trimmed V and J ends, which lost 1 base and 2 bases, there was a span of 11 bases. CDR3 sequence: CASSEETGLNYGYTF. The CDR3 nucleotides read TGTGCCAGCAGTGAAGAGACAGGCCTAAACTATGGCTACACCTTC.